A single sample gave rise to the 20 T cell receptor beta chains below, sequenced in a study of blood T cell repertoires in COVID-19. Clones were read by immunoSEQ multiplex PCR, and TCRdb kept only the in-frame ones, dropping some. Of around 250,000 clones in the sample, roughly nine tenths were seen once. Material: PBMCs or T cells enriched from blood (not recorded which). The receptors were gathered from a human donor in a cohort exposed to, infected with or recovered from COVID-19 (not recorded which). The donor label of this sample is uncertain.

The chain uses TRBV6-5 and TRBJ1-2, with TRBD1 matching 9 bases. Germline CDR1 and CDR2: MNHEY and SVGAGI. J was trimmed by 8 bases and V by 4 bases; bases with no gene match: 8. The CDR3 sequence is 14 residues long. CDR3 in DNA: TGTGCCAGCAGTTTCAACACAGGGGGCGACGGCTACACCTTC. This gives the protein CASSFNTGGDGYTF.

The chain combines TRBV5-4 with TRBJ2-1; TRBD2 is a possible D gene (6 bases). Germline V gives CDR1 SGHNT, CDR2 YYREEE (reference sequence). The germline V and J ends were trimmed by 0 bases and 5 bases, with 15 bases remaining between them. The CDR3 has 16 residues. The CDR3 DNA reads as TGTGCCAGCAGCTTGGGCCCCTTCGGGGGAGACAATGAGCAGTTCTTC. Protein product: CASSLGPFGGDNEQFF.

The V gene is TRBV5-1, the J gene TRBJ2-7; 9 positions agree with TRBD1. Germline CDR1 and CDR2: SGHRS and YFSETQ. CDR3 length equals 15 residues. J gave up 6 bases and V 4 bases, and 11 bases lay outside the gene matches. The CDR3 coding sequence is TGCGCCAGCAGCGCACAGACAGGGGGTTATAGCGAGCAGTACTTC. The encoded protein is CASSAQTGGYSEQYF.

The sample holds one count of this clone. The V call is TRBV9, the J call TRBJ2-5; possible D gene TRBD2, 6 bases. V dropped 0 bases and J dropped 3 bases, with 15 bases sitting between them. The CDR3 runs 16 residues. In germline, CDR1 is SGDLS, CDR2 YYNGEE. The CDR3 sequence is CASSVGTARGEETQYF. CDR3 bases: TGTGCCAGCAGCGTAGGGACCGCGCGGGGAGAAGAGACCCAGTACTTC. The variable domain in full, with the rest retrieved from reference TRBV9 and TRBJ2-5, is DSGVTQTPKHLITATGQRVTLRCSPRSGDLSVYWYQQSLDQGLQFLIQYYNGEERAKGNILERFSAQQFPDLHSELNLSSLELGDSALYFCASSVGTARGEETQYFGPGTRLLVL.

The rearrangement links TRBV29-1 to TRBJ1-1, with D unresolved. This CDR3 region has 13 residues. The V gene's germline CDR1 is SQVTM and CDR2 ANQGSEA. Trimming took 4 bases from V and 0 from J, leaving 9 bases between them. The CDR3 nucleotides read TGCAGCGTTGGAGGGCTCATGAACACTGAAGCTTTCTTT. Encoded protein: CSVGGLMNTEAFF.

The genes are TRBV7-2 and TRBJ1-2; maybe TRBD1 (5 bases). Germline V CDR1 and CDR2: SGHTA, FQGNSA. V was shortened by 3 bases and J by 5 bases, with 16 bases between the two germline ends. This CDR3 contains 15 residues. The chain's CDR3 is CASSFPPGGLYGYTF. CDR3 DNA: TGTGCCAGCAGCTTCCCTCCGGGGGGTCTTTATGGCTACACCTTC.

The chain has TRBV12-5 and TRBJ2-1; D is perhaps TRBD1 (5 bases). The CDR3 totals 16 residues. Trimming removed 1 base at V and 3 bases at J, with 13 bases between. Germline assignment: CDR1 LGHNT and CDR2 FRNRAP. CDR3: CASGLAQAQDYNEQFF. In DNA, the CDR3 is TGTGCTAGTGGTTTGGCACAGGCACAGGACTACAATGAGCAGTTCTTC. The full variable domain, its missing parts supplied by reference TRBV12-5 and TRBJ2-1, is DARVTQTPRHKVTEMGQEVTMRCQPILGHNTVFWYRQTMMQGLELLAYFRNRAPLDDSGMPKDRFSAEMPDATLATLKIQPSEPRDSAVYFCASGLAQAQDYNEQFFGPGTRLTVL.

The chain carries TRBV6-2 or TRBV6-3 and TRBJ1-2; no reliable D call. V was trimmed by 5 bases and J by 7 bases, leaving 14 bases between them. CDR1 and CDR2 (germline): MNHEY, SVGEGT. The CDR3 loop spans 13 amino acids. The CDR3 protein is CASSPRGGLGYTF. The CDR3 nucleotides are TGTGCCAGCAGTCCCCGGGGTGGACTTGGCTACACCTTC.

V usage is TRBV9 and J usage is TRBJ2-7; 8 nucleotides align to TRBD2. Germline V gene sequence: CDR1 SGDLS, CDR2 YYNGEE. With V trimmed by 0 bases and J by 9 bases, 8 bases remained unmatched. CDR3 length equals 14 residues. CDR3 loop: CASSVASSGAPQYF. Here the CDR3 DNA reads TGTGCCAGCAGCGTAGCGAGTAGCGGGGCTCCGCAGTACTTC.

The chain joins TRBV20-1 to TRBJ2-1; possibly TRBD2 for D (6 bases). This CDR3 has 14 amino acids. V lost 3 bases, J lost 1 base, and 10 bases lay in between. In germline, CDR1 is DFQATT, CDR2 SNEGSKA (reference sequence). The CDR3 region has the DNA TGCAGTGCTAGTCCGGCGGGGTCCTACAATGAGCAGTTCTTC. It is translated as CSASPAGSYNEQFF.

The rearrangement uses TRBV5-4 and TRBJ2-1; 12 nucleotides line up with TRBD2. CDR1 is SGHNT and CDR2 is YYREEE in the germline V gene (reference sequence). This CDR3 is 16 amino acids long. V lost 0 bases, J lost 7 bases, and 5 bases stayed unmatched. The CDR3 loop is CASSLASGGARNEQFF. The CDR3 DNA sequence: TGTGCCAGCAGCTTGGCTAGCGGGGGGGCCAGGAATGAGCAGTTCTTC.

The CDR3 region has the DNA TGTGCCAGCAGCGTAGGGGACGGGGGGGCGACAGATACGCAGTATTTT. This sequence encodes CASSVGDGGATDTQYF. V usage is TRBV9 and J usage is TRBJ2-3, with 8 bases lining up with TRBD2. Germline CDR1 reads SGDLS; CDR2 reads YYNGEE. The CDR3 has 16 amino acids. V gave up 0 bases and J gave up 3 bases; unmatched junction bases: 6.

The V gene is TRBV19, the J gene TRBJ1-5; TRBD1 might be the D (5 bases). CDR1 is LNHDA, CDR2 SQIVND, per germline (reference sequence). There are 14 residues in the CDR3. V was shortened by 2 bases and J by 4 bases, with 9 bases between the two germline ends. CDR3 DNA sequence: TGTGCCAGTAGTATACGGGGGGGGAATCAGCCCCAGCATTTT. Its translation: CASSIRGGNQPQHF.

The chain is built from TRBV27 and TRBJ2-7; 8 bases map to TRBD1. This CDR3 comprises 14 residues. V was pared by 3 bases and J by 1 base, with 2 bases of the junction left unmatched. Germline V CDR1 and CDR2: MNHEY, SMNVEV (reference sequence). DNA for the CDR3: TGTGCCAGCAGTTTTTGGGACAGGTCCTACGAGCAGTACTTC. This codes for CASSFWDRSYEQYF.

The CDR3 reads CASSPRDTGELFF. CDR3 nucleotide sequence: TGTGCCAGCTCACCGCGGGACACCGGGGAGCTGTTTTTT. The chain employs TRBV18 and TRBJ2-2; tentative D call: TRBD2 (5 bases). The CDR3 loop spans 13 amino acids. The V gene lost 3 bases and the J gene lost 3 bases, with 5 bases spanning the gap. CDR1 and CDR2 (germline): KGHSH, LQKENI.

The CDR3 DNA is TGTGCCATCAGTCTAGGACAGGGAAGGAACTATGGCTACACCTTC. Amino acid sequence: CAISLGQGRNYGYTF. The chain has TRBV10-3 and TRBJ1-2, with TRBD1 matching 8 bases. The V segment lost 5 bases and the J segment 2 bases; nucleotides outside the gene matches: 7. The germline CDR1 and CDR2 sequences are ENHRY and SYGVKD. CDR3 length: 15 amino acids.

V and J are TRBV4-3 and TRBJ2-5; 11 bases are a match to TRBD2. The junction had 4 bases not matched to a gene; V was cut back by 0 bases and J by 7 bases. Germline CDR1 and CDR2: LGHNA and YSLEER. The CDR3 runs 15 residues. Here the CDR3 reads CASSQEALAGGTQYF. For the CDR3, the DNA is TGCGCCAGCAGCCAAGAAGCGCTAGCGGGAGGGACCCAGTACTTC.

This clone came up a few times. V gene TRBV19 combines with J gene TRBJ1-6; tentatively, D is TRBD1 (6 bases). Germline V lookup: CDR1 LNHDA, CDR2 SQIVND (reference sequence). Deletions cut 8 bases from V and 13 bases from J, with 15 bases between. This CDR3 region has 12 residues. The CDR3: CASGNRVIPLHF. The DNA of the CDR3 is TGTGCCAGTGGTAACAGGGTAATTCCCCTCCACTTT. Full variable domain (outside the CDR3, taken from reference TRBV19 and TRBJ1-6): DGGITQSPKYLFRKEGQNVTLSCEQNLNHDAMYWYRQDPGQGLRLIYYSQIVNDFQKGDIAEGYSVSREKKESFPLTVTSAQKNPTAFYLCASGNRVIPLHFGNGTRLTVT.

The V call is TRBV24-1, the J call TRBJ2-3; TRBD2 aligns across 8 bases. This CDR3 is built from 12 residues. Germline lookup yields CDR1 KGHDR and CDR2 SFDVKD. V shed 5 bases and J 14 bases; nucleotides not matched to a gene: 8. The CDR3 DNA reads TGTGCCACCAGTGTCGCCGGGACTAGACTGTATTTT. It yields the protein CATSVAGTRLYF.

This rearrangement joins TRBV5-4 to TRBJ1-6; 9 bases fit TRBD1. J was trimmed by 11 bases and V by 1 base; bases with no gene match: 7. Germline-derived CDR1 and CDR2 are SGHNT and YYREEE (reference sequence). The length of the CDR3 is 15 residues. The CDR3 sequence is CASSLRGQGFAPLHF. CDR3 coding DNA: TGTGCCAGCAGCTTGCGCGGACAGGGGTTCGCACCCCTCCACTTT.